These 18 T cell receptor beta chains came from one sample sequenced in a study of early T cells in non-severe SARS-CoV-2 infection. MiXCR was run by TCRdb on the 5' RACE reads, yielding one entry per CDR3 protein. The table shows 75,000 to 100,000 distinct CDR3 sequences, with 14% to 15% occurring only once. The sequencing input was whole blood. The receptors stem from an adult who was a healthcare worker with PCR-confirmed SARS-CoV-2 infection or an uninfected control (not recorded which).

This clonotype was seen many times. The V call is TRBV29-1, the J call TRBJ2-2; the D gene is possibly TRBD1 (6 bases). V lost 0 bases, J lost 6 bases, and 11 bases lay in between. The germline gives CDR1 SQVTM, CDR2 ANQGSEA. The CDR3 covers 14 residues. The CDR3: CSVEDSRGAGELFF. DNA for the CDR3: TGCAGCGTTGAAGACTCCAGGGGAGCCGGGGAGCTGTTTTTT.

The chain couples TRBV10-3 to TRBJ2-1; 7 nucleotides match TRBD1. Germline assignment: CDR1 ENHRY and CDR2 SYGVKD. CDR3 size: 16 residues. After removal of 4 bases from V and 6 bases from J, the junction contained 12 bases not matched to a gene. The CDR3 nucleotides read TGTGCCATCAGTGCAAACGACAGGGCTCTTCCCAATGAGCAGTTCTTC. This translates into CAISANDRALPNEQFF.

The V and J genes are TRBV11-1 and TRBJ2-2, with D perhaps TRBD2 (6 bases). The CDR3 runs to 15 residues. The germline CDR1 and CDR2 sequences are SGHAT and FQDESV (reference sequence). The ends were cut back, 5 bases at V and 3 bases at J, with 13 bases in the middle. CDR3 loop: CASSQAGRDTGELFF. In DNA form, the CDR3 reads TGTGCCAGCAGCCAAGCGGGTCGGGACACCGGGGAGCTGTTTTTT.

This clonotype appeared a few times. The rearrangement uses TRBV7-9 and TRBJ2-7; maybe TRBD1 (6 bases). CDR1 and CDR2 (germline): SEHNR, FQNEAQ (reference sequence). This CDR3 comprises 15 residues. The V end was cut by 4 bases, the J end by 1 base, with 14 bases between. CDR3 amino acids: CASSSLTGPSYEQYV. The CDR3 nucleotides are TGTGCCAGCAGCTCCCTTACAGGGCCGTCCTACGAGCAGTACGTC.

This clonotype was seen just once. This chain links TRBV11-2 with TRBJ1-2; D is possibly TRBD1 (6 bases). V lost 4 bases to trimming and J lost 9 bases, with 15 bases between them. Germline CDR1 reads SGHAT; CDR2 reads FQNNGV. The CDR3 totals 13 residues. CDR3 sequence (DNA): TGTGCCAGCAGCTCCGGGGACACCGGGAGCTACACCTTC. It codes for CASSSGDTGSYTF.

This clonotype was picked up a small number of times. This chain connects TRBV20-1 to TRBJ2-5; no clear D gene. This CDR3 comprises 13 residues. The germline V and J ends were trimmed by 0 bases and 7 bases, with 12 bases remaining between them. The germline CDR1 and CDR2 sequences are DFQATT and SNEGSKA (reference sequence). DNA for the CDR3: TGCAGTGCTAGAGACCCAATTTGGGCGACCCAGTACTTC. It codes for CSARDPIWATQYF.

The table lists this clonotype with many counts. The gene calls are TRBV4-2 and TRBJ2-3; 7 nucleotides agree with TRBD2. This CDR3 spans 17 amino acids. Germline V CDR1 and CDR2: LGHNA, YNFKEQ. The V and J ends lost 3 bases and 6 bases, in that order; junction bases with no gene match: 15. CDR3 in amino acids: CASSQGLTSALSDTQYF. Written as DNA, the CDR3 is TGTGCCAGCAGCCAGGGCCTCACTAGCGCCCTATCTGATACGCAGTATTTT.

The chain carries TRBV2 and TRBJ1-1; TRBD1 matches at 7 bases. Germline trimming cut 5 bases from V and 5 bases from J; bases unmatched to any gene: 5. The CDR3 consists of 13 residues. In germline, CDR1 is SNHLY, CDR2 FYNNEI. In DNA form, the CDR3 reads TGTGCCAGCAGTCGACAGGGAGGGACTGAAGCTTTCTTT. Translated: CASSRQGGTEAFF.

This chain joins TRBV4-1 and TRBJ2-1, with D unclear. The ends were cut back, 4 bases at V and 9 bases at J, with 13 bases in the middle. The CDR3 sequence is 13 residues long. Germline lookup yields CDR1 MGHRA and CDR2 YSYEKL. DNA for the CDR3: TGCGCCAGCAGCCCAAGATCTAGTCTTGAGCAGTTCTTC. Translation: CASSPRSSLEQFF.

This clonotype was counted a few times. This chain connects TRBV19 to TRBJ1-2; no clear D. V lost 2 bases, J lost 4 bases, and 8 bases lay in between. The CDR3 is 13 residues long. Germline V gives CDR1 LNHDA, CDR2 SQIVND (reference sequence). This chain's CDR3 is CASSIFSFYGYTF. For the CDR3, the DNA is TGTGCCAGTAGTATATTCAGTTTCTATGGCTACACCTTC.

This clonotype has a handful of counts. The V call is TRBV6-1, the J call TRBJ1-1; weak D call: TRBD1 (5 bases). Germline CDR1 is MNHNS and CDR2 is SASEGT. The V end lost 10 bases, the J end lost 0 bases, and 15 bases lay between the germline ends. The CDR3 runs 14 residues. The CDR3 nucleotides are TGTGCCATCCTCGCGGGGGTCATGAACACTGAAGCTTTCTTT. Translated, it gives CAILAGVMNTEAFF.

V is TRBV9 and J is TRBJ2-1, with TRBD1 matching over 9 bases. The CDR3 is 15 amino acids. Germline V lookup: CDR1 SGDLS, CDR2 YYNGEE. With V trimmed by 3 bases and J by 8 bases, 9 bases remained unmatched. CDR3 sequence: CASSADRGSSDEQFF. For the CDR3, the DNA is TGTGCCAGCAGCGCCGACAGGGGGTCTAGCGATGAGCAGTTCTTC.

V usage is TRBV28 and J usage is TRBJ1-5; 11 bases are shared with TRBD1. V was pared by 6 bases and J by 8 bases, with 6 bases of the junction left unmatched. Germline lookup yields CDR1 MDHEN and CDR2 SYDVKM. There are 14 residues in the CDR3. The CDR3 reads CASRRTGGSKPQHF. The CDR3 DNA reads as TGTGCCAGCAGACGGACAGGGGGCAGCAAGCCCCAGCATTTT.

This clonotype has a handful of counts. J is TRBJ1-6 and V is TRBV20-1, with D hard to call. Germline CDR1 DFQATT, CDR2 SNEGSKA (reference sequence). This CDR3 is 15 amino acids long. Trimming removed 0 bases at V and 0 bases at J, with 6 bases between. CDR3 DNA: TGCAGTGCTAGAGATCCCCGCTCCTATAATTCACCCCTCCACTTT. Amino acids: CSARDPRSYNSPLHF.

The chain uses TRBV20-1 and TRBJ2-5; 11 bases match TRBD2. With 1 base clipped from V and 3 bases from J, the junction kept 7 bases outside the gene matches. The CDR3 loop spans 16 amino acids. The germline V gene encodes CDR1 DFQATT and CDR2 SNEGSKA (reference sequence). The CDR3 coding sequence is TGCAGTGCTAGAGCCTTAACTAGCGGGGGAGAAGAGACCCAGTACTTC. Translation: CSARALTSGGEETQYF.

CDR3 DNA: TGTGCCAGCAGCTTTACCCGAAGCACCTACGAGCAGTACGTC. Amino acid sequence: CASSFTRSTYEQYV. V gene TRBV5-6 combines with J gene TRBJ2-7; D is uncertain. Trimming shortened V by 2 bases and J by 2 bases, and 11 bases separated the two germline ends. The CDR3 has 14 amino acids. The germline V gene encodes CDR1 SGHDT and CDR2 YYEEEE.

This clonotype was seen a handful of times. The V call is TRBV5-1, the J call TRBJ1-1; weak D call: TRBD1 (5 bases). The CDR3 is made up of 13 amino acids. The ends were cut back, 2 bases at V and 2 bases at J, with 7 bases in the middle. CDR1 is SGHRS, CDR2 YFSETQ, per germline. The CDR3 nucleotides are TGCGCCAGCAGCTTCACAGGAAACACTGAAGCTTTCTTT. Amino acids: CASSFTGNTEAFF.

This clonotype was counted ten times or more. The chain has TRBV12-3 or TRBV12-4 and TRBJ1-1; no reliable D call. Trimming removed 6 bases at V and 7 bases at J, with 18 bases between. This CDR3 region has 14 residues. Here the CDR3 reads CASSKGHPDGEAFF. The DNA of the CDR3 is TGTGCCAGCAGCAAAGGGCATCCTGATGGTGAAGCTTTCTTT.